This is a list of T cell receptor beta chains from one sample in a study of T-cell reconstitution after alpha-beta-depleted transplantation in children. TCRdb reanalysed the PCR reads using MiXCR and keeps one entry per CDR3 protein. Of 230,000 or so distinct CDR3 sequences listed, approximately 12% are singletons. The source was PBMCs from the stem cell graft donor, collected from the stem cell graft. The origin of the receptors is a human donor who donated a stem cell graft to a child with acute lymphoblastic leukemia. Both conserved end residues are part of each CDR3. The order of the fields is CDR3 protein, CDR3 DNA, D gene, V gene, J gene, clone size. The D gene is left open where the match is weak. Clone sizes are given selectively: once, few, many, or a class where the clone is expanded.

CDR3aa: CASSQGYRPGEQYF; CDR3nt: TGTGCCAGCAGCCAAGGATATAGACCCGGCGAGCAGTACTTC; d_gene: NA; v_gene: TRBV3-1; j_gene: TRBJ2-7; abundance: NA
CDR3aa: CASASPNEQFF; CDR3nt: TGTGCCAGCGCCTCACCGAATGAGCAGTTCTTC; d_gene: NA; v_gene: TRBV27; j_gene: TRBJ2-1; abundance: many
CDR3aa: CSVAGVGEQYF; CDR3nt: TGCAGCGTTGCGGGGGTTGGGGAGCAGTACTTC; d_gene: NA; v_gene: TRBV29-1; j_gene: TRBJ2-7; abundance: many
CDR3aa: CASSPGDYNSPLHF; CDR3nt: TGCGCCAGCAGCCCAGGGGATTATAATTCACCCCTCCACTTT; d_gene: NA; v_gene: TRBV5-1; j_gene: TRBJ1-6; abundance: many
CDR3aa: CASSSRIYLAGDEQFF; CDR3nt: TGTGCCAGCAGTTCCCGCATTTATCTAGCGGGAGATGAGCAGTTCTTC; d_gene: TRBD2; v_gene: TRBV12-3/TRBV12-4; j_gene: TRBJ2-1; abundance: many
CDR3aa: CASRLLGSEQFF; CDR3nt: TGTGCCAGCCGCTTGCTGGGTAGCGAGCAGTTCTTT; d_gene: NA; v_gene: TRBV7-2; j_gene: TRBJ2-1; abundance: once
CDR3aa: CASSLALKVPVAGVGEQFF; CDR3nt: TGCGCCAGCAGCTTGGCATTAAAGGTCCCGGTAGCGGGAGTTGGTGAGCAGTTCTTC; d_gene: TRBD2; v_gene: TRBV5-1; j_gene: TRBJ2-1; abundance: many
CDR3aa: CASSTGLSVEQYF; CDR3nt: TGTGCCAGCAGCACGGGCCTCTCCGTCGAGCAGTACTTC; d_gene: NA; v_gene: TRBV9; j_gene: TRBJ2-7; abundance: many
CDR3aa: CASSSVETKDNEQFF; CDR3nt: TGTGCCAGCAGCTCCGTCGAAACGAAAGACAATGAGCAGTTCTTC; d_gene: NA; v_gene: TRBV7-2; j_gene: TRBJ2-1; abundance: many
CDR3aa: CASSLRAAGHSGGELFF; CDR3nt: TGTGCCAGCAGCCTAAGGGCAGCAGGGCATTCAGGCGGGGAGCTGTTTTTT; d_gene: NA; v_gene: TRBV27; j_gene: TRBJ2-2; abundance: NA
CDR3aa: CSVLSNTEAFF; CDR3nt: TGCAGCGTTCTCAGCAACACTGAAGCTTTCTTT; d_gene: NA; v_gene: TRBV29-1; j_gene: TRBJ1-1; abundance: many
CDR3aa: CASIQGGSYNEQFF; CDR3nt: TGTGCCAGCATCCAGGGGGGGTCCTACAATGAGCAGTTCTTC; d_gene: NA; v_gene: TRBV28; j_gene: TRBJ2-1; abundance: many
CDR3aa: CASRAGTDHSAYEQYF; CDR3nt: TGTGCCAGCAGGGCCGGGACAGACCATTCCGCCTACGAGCAGTACTTC; d_gene: TRBD1; v_gene: TRBV5-6; j_gene: TRBJ2-7; abundance: many
CDR3aa: CASSQERGGNSPLHF; CDR3nt: TGCGCCAGCAGCCAAGAAAGGGGGGGAAATTCACCCCTCCACTTT; d_gene: NA; v_gene: TRBV4-3; j_gene: TRBJ1-6; abundance: many
CDR3aa: CASSTSSGQPQHF; CDR3nt: TGTGCCAGCAGTACCTCCTCCGGGCAGCCCCAGCATTTT; d_gene: NA; v_gene: TRBV5-6; j_gene: TRBJ1-5; abundance: many
CDR3aa: CSVDVGPNTEAFF; CDR3nt: TGCAGTGTTGATGTGGGGCCGAACACTGAAGCTTTCTTT; d_gene: NA; v_gene: TRBV29-1; j_gene: TRBJ1-1; abundance: many
CDR3aa: CASSLGTGTGAYNEQFF; CDR3nt: TGTGCCAGCAGCCTCGGAACCGGGACAGGGGCCTACAATGAGCAGTTCTTC; d_gene: TRBD1; v_gene: TRBV28; j_gene: TRBJ2-1; abundance: many
CDR3aa: CASRTLSGSYNEQFF; CDR3nt: TGTGCCAGCAGAACACTTAGCGGGAGTTACAATGAGCAGTTCTTC; d_gene: TRBD2; v_gene: TRBV12-3/TRBV12-4; j_gene: TRBJ2-1; abundance: many
CDR3aa: CASSLGGPSRETQYF; CDR3nt: TGTGCCAGCAGCTTAGGAGGCCCCTCGAGGGAGACCCAGTACTTC; d_gene: NA; v_gene: TRBV11-2; j_gene: TRBJ2-5; abundance: many
CDR3aa: CASRLAGGPTGELFF; CDR3nt: TGTGCCAGCCGACTAGCGGGGGGGCCGACCGGGGAGCTGTTTTTT; d_gene: TRBD2; v_gene: TRBV5-6; j_gene: TRBJ2-2; abundance: many
CDR3aa: CASRAGGPYNEQFF; CDR3nt: TGTGCCAGCAGGGCGGGAGGGCCCTACAATGAGCAGTTCTTC; d_gene: TRBD2; v_gene: TRBV12-3/TRBV12-4; j_gene: TRBJ2-1; abundance: many
CDR3aa: CAWSKQRGHF; CDR3nt: TGTGCCTGGAGTAAGCAGAGAGGACACTTC; d_gene: NA; v_gene: TRBV30; j_gene: TRBJ1-2; abundance: NA
CDR3aa: CAWRFGGAREKLFF; CDR3nt: TGTGCCTGGAGATTCGGGGGCGCAAGAGAAAAACTGTTTTTT; d_gene: NA; v_gene: TRBV30; j_gene: TRBJ1-4; abundance: NA
CDR3aa: CASSHWSGVSPLHF; CDR3nt: TGTGCCAGCAGCCATTGGTCAGGGGTTTCACCCCTCCACTTT; d_gene: NA; v_gene: TRBV3-1; j_gene: TRBJ1-6; abundance: many
CDR3aa: CASSQNAAGQETQYF; CDR3nt: TGTGCCAGCAGTCAGAACGCAGCGGGCCAAGAGACCCAGTACTTC; d_gene: NA; v_gene: TRBV27; j_gene: TRBJ2-5; abundance: few
CDR3aa: CASSQAWPNEKLFF; CDR3nt: TGCGCCAGCAGCCAAGCTTGGCCAAATGAAAAACTGTTTTTT; d_gene: NA; v_gene: TRBV4-3; j_gene: TRBJ1-4; abundance: many
CDR3aa: CASSLRRGHWETQYF; CDR3nt: TGTGCCAGCAGCTTGAGGCGTGGGCATTGGGAGACCCAGTACTTC; d_gene: NA; v_gene: TRBV7-9; j_gene: TRBJ2-5; abundance: many
CDR3aa: CASSLASGGQDPMNTEAFF; CDR3nt: TGCGCCAGCAGCTTGGCATCGGGGGGGCAGGACCCAATGAACACTGAAGCTTTCTTT; d_gene: NA; v_gene: TRBV5-1; j_gene: TRBJ1-1; abundance: many
CDR3aa: CSAIGTGNEKLFF; CDR3nt: TGCAGTGCTATCGGGACAGGGAATGAAAAACTGTTTTTT; d_gene: TRBD1; v_gene: TRBV20-1; j_gene: TRBJ1-4; abundance: many
CDR3aa: CSVPTGGYYGYTF; CDR3nt: TGCAGCGTCCCGACAGGGGGCTACTATGGCTACACCTTC; d_gene: TRBD1; v_gene: TRBV29-1; j_gene: TRBJ1-2; abundance: many
CDR3aa: CSARRLGLNTEAFF; CDR3nt: TGCAGTGCTAGGCGCCTGGGGCTGAACACTGAAGCTTTCTTT; d_gene: NA; v_gene: TRBV20-1; j_gene: TRBJ1-1; abundance: few
CDR3aa: CATIEPGQGPYEQYF; CDR3nt: TGTGCCACCATAGAACCGGGACAGGGACCCTACGAGCAGTACTTC; d_gene: TRBD1; v_gene: TRBV28; j_gene: TRBJ2-7; abundance: many
CDR3aa: CSARAPGHLLYGYTF; CDR3nt: TGCAGTGCTAGAGCCCCAGGACACCTGCTTTATGGCTACACCTTC; d_gene: NA; v_gene: TRBV20-1; j_gene: TRBJ1-2; abundance: many
CDR3aa: CASSLDPGSSYEQYF; CDR3nt: TGTGCCAGCAGCTTGGATCCGGGTAGCTCCTACGAGCAGTACTTC; d_gene: NA; v_gene: TRBV5-4; j_gene: TRBJ2-7; abundance: NA
CDR3aa: CASSQDRLRRYPQYF; CDR3nt: TGCGCCAGCAGCCAAGATAGGCTTCGGAGGTATCCGCAGTATTTT; d_gene: NA; v_gene: TRBV4-3; j_gene: TRBJ2-3; abundance: few
CDR3aa: CASSVRDSNQPQHF; CDR3nt: TGTGCCAGCAGCGTAAGGGATAGCAATCAGCCCCAGCATTTT; d_gene: NA; v_gene: TRBV9; j_gene: TRBJ1-5; abundance: many
CDR3aa: CASSLWDSSYEQYF; CDR3nt: TGTGCCAGCAGCCTCTGGGACAGCTCCTACGAGCAGTACTTC; d_gene: TRBD1; v_gene: TRBV7-2; j_gene: TRBJ2-7; abundance: many
CDR3aa: CASSLDQANSPLHF; CDR3nt: TGCGCCAGCAGCCTGGATCAGGCCAATTCACCCCTCCACTTT; d_gene: NA; v_gene: TRBV5-1; j_gene: TRBJ1-6; abundance: many
CDR3aa: CASSLAGGRASYNEQFF; CDR3nt: TGCGCCAGCAGCTTGGCGGGCGGGAGAGCCTCCTACAATGAGCAGTTCTTC; d_gene: TRBD2; v_gene: TRBV5-1; j_gene: TRBJ2-1; abundance: many